These T cell receptor beta chains were read from a single sample in a study of cytomegalovirus exposure and HLA in healthy donors. Here immunoSEQ multiplex PCR was the method, and the copy in TCRdb shows in-frame clones only, minus some. The sample totals around 70,000 clones. The sequenced sample consisted of PBMCs. The source is a young woman in good health and CMV-seronegative. Each CDR3 is given with its conserved first and last residue. D genes are given only for firm matches.

13 TRBJ2-4 . TRBV5-1 CASSYQTEDIQYF TGCGCCAGCAGCTATCAGACTGAGGACATTCAGTACTTC
12 TRBJ2-5 . TRBV4-1 CASSQDQETQYF TGCGCCAGCAGCCAAGATCAGGAGACCCAGTACTTC
13 TRBJ1-1 . TRBV4-2 CASSHLGGPEAFF TGTGCCAGCAGCCACCTAGGGGGACCTGAAGCTTTCTTT
15 TRBJ1-4 . TRBV30 CAWSVPGRVPEKLFF TGTGCCTGGAGTGTACCAGGCAGGGTACCTGAAAAACTGTTTTTT
12 TRBJ1-5 . TRBV18 CASSPSGGPQHF TGTGCCAGCTCACCATCGGGGGGGCCCCAGCATTTT
14 TRBJ2-3 . TRBV19 CASSRGGASDTQYF TGTGCCAGTAGTAGGGGAGGCGCTTCAGATACGCAGTATTTT
15 TRBJ1-2 . TRBV9 CASRDTGDTNYGYTF TGTGCCAGCAGAGACACCGGGGACACTAACTATGGCTACACCTTC
15 TRBJ2-7 . TRBV7-2 CASSSWGDRPDEQYF TGTGCCAGCAGTTCTTGGGGGGACCGCCCTGACGAGCAGTACTTC
13 TRBJ1-5 . TRBV18 CASSPILNQPQHF TGTGCCAGCTCACCAATCCTTAATCAGCCCCAGCATTTT
14 TRBJ1-5 . TRBV19 CASSVLQGTQPQHF TGTGCCAGTAGTGTTCTTCAGGGGACTCAGCCCCAGCATTTT
16 TRBJ1-5 . TRBV18 CASSPQGLGFNQPQHF TGTGCCAGCTCACCACAGGGGTTGGGTTTCAATCAGCCCCAGCATTTT
17 TRBJ2-1 TRBD2 TRBV18 CASSPPGLAGGYNEQFF TGTGCCAGCTCACCACCTGGACTAGCGGGAGGGTACAATGAGCAGTTCTTC
11 TRBJ2-3 . TRBV30 CAWSASYTQYF TGTGCCTGGAGTGCGTCCTATACGCAGTATTTT
14 TRBJ2-7 TRBD2 TRBV25-1 CASSQRGSAYEQYF TGTGCCAGCAGTCAGCGGGGGAGCGCCTACGAGCAGTACTTC
14 TRBJ2-1 . TRBV28 CASSKGGRQGEQFF TGTGCCAGCAGTAAGGGGGGGCGGCAAGGTGAGCAGTTCTTC
16 TRBJ1-2 TRBD1 TRBV5-6 CASSLRTGTPLDGYTF TGTGCCAGCAGCTTGCGGACAGGGACCCCCCTGGATGGCTACACCTTC
14 TRBJ2-7 TRBD1 TRBV7-3 CASSMGQGGGEQYF TGTGCCAGCAGCATGGGACAGGGGGGAGGCGAGCAGTACTTC
14 TRBJ2-3 . TRBV6-5 CASSPAGSTDTQYF TGTGCCAGCAGCCCAGCGGGTAGCACAGATACGCAGTATTTT
13 TRBJ1-2 TRBD1 TRBV28 CASWDRGVYGYTF TGTGCCAGTTGGGACAGGGGGGTCTATGGCTACACCTTC
14 TRBJ1-1 TRBD1 TRBV5-8 CASSWTGWDTEAFF TGTGCCAGCAGCTGGACAGGGTGGGACACTGAAGCTTTCTTT
13 TRBJ1-2 TRBD1 TRBV5-1 CASSLGDRDGYTF TGCGCCAGCAGCTTGGGGGACAGGGATGGCTACACCTTC
12 TRBJ2-7 . TRBV7-9 CASSHPAYEQYF TGTGCCAGCAGCCACCCGGCCTACGAGCAGTACTTC
14 TRBJ1-2 TRBD1 TRBV4-3 CASSQDRGPYGYTF TGCGCCAGCAGCCAAGACAGGGGGCCATATGGCTACACCTTC
15 TRBJ1-2 . TRBV6-5 CASSYSMGVAYGYTF TGTGCCAGCAGTTACTCGATGGGAGTTGCCTATGGCTACACCTTC
15 TRBJ2-7 TRBD1 TRBV18 CASSSTGQSSYEQYF TGTGCCAGCTCATCAACGGGACAGAGCTCCTACGAGCAGTACTTC
15 TRBJ1-5 TRBD1 TRBV30 CAWSHGTGRYQPQHF TGTGCCTGGAGCCATGGGACAGGTCGCTATCAGCCCCAGCATTTT
12 TRBJ2-5 . TRBV6-5 CASSYSGETQYF TGTGCCAGCAGTTACTCCGGGGAGACCCAGTACTTC